Following are 20 T cell receptor beta chains from one sample sequenced in a study of T cell repertoires in cytomegalovirus infection. These receptors have no known antigen. In TCRdb, the reads were re-called with MiXCR into one record per CDR3 protein. This table holds about a million distinct CDR3 sequences, around 30% found once. The sample in question was cultured CD8+ T cells from PBMCs, obtained from culture after CMV antigen stimulation. The receptors stem from a human donor in good health (CMV status not recorded). Some clones in this sample may be carry-over from other donors' samples.

This chain connects TRBV13 to TRBJ1-1; the match to TRBD1 covers 8 bases. Trimming removed 2 bases from V and 8 bases from J; junction bases left unmatched: 4. In germline, CDR1 is PRHDT, CDR2 FYEKMQ (reference sequence). CDR3 length: 13 residues. The CDR3 nucleotides read TGTGCCAGCAGCTTATTGGACAGGGAGGAAGCTTTCTTT. This gives the protein CASSLLDREEAFF.

The chain's CDR3 is CASSLAPLREQYV. The CDR3 nucleotides are TGTGCCAGCAGCTTAGCGCCGCTTAGGGAGCAGTACGTC. The chain combines TRBV7-2 with TRBJ2-7; D is uncertain. The V gene's germline CDR1 is SGHTA and CDR2 FQGNSA. V lost 0 bases to trimming and J lost 7 bases, with 10 bases between them. The CDR3 is 13 residues long.

There are a few counts of this clonotype. The rearrangement uses TRBV7-9 and TRBJ2-1; unclear D gene. Trimming stripped 5 bases from V and 0 bases from J, with 17 bases between. Germline CDR1 SEHNR, CDR2 FQNEAQ (reference sequence). This CDR3 is 17 amino acids long. CDR3 region: CASSTTEQLSSYNEQFF. The CDR3 DNA sequence: TGTGCCAGCAGCACAACCGAACAGCTAAGCTCCTACAATGAGCAGTTCTTC.

The V and J genes are TRBV12-3 or TRBV12-4 and TRBJ1-5; perhaps TRBD1 as D (6 bases). Trimming pared 1 base from V and 4 bases from J, leaving 14 bases between. The CDR3 contains 16 residues. CDR3 DNA: TGTGCCAGCAGTTTAGACAGGGAAGGGGGGAATCAGCCCCAGCATTTT. Its protein is CASSLDREGGNQPQHF.

This clonotype showed up just a few times. This rearrangement joins TRBV7-3 to TRBJ1-2, with 7 bases lining up with TRBD1. V trimming: 5 bases; J trimming: 5 bases; junction bases outside the gene matches: 20. The CDR3 spans 18 residues. Germline loops: CDR1 SGHTA, CDR2 FQGTGA. CDR3 DNA: TGTGCCAGCAGCCCCCTCATCGGGAGGACAGGCGCCTTTTATGGCTACACCTTC. Translation: CASSPLIGRTGAFYGYTF.

The gene calls are TRBV6-1 and TRBJ2-1, with 7 nucleotides matching TRBD2. The CDR3 totals 14 residues. Germline CDR1 reads MNHNS; CDR2 reads SASEGT. The CDR3 DNA follows: TGTGCTACCAGCGGGAAGAGCTCCTACAATGAGCAGTTCTTC. Translating it yields CATSGKSSYNEQFF.

This chain links TRBV28 with TRBJ2-3; D not resolved. The V gene's germline CDR1 is MDHEN and CDR2 SYDVKM. V was trimmed by 7 bases and J by 1 base, leaving 9 bases between them. CDR3 length: 13 residues. The CDR3 DNA sequence: TGTGCCAGCAAGGTCCAGGGCACAGATACGCAGTATTTT. This gives the protein CASKVQGTDTQYF.

The table lists this clonotype with a few counts. The chain carries TRBV6-1 and TRBJ2-7, with D perhaps TRBD1 or TRBD2 (10 bases each). The V gene's germline CDR1 is MNHNS and CDR2 SASEGT. Trimming pared 4 bases from V and 2 bases from J, leaving 24 bases between. The CDR3 is 18 amino acids. The CDR3 DNA follows: TGTGCCAGCAGTGTACTAGCGGGACAGGGGCTCCCGGCCTACGAGCAGTACGTC. Its translation: CASSVLAGQGLPAYEQYV.

This clonotype was found once. This chain connects TRBV6-6 to TRBJ2-3; D is possibly TRBD2 (5 bases). Germline V CDR1 and CDR2: MNHNY, SVGAGI (reference sequence). V was shortened by 6 bases and J by 0 bases, with 10 bases between the two germline ends. The CDR3 has 14 residues. The CDR3 reads CASRWGDSTDTQYF. The CDR3 DNA follows: TGTGCCAGCAGATGGGGAGATAGCACAGATACGCAGTATTTT.

The genes are TRBV12-3 or TRBV12-4 and TRBJ2-7, with unresolved D. V was pared by 3 bases and J by 7 bases, with 10 bases between. The CDR3 runs 12 residues. The CDR3 loop reads CASSFPGWEQYF. The CDR3 DNA reads as TGTGCCAGCAGTTTTCCGGGCTGGGAGCAGTACTTC.

The rearrangement joins TRBV3-1 to TRBJ2-2; a possible D gene is TRBD1 (6 bases). The CDR3 contains 17 residues. Trimming cost V 4 bases and J 3 bases, with 18 bases left between them. CDR1 and CDR2 from the germline V gene are LGHDT and YNNKEL (reference sequence). DNA for the CDR3: TGTGCCAGCAGCCCGGAACAGGGTTGGCAGGACACCGGGGAGCTGTTTTTT. Translated, it gives CASSPEQGWQDTGELFF.

This clonotype was seen repeatedly, ten times or more. V usage is TRBV5-1 and J usage is TRBJ2-1; 12 bases agree with TRBD2. Germline V gene lookup returns CDR1 SGHRS and CDR2 YFSETQ. The CDR3 sequence is 16 residues long. The V gene end was trimmed by 0 bases and the J gene end by 3 bases; junction bases not matched to a gene: 1. The CDR3 sequence is CASSLGLAGDYNEQFF. In nucleotides, the CDR3 is TGCGCCAGCAGCTTGGGACTAGCGGGGGACTACAATGAGCAGTTCTTC.

This clonotype was seen more than once but under ten times. The chain recombines TRBV27 with TRBJ1-5; D is perhaps TRBD1 (6 bases). The CDR3 has 14 amino acids. Germline-derived CDR1 and CDR2 are MNHEY and SMNVEV (reference sequence). V lost 4 bases to trimming and J lost 5 bases, with 12 bases between them. The CDR3 loop reads CASSWGASDQPQHF. Written as DNA, the CDR3 is TGTGCCAGCAGTTGGGGGGCGTCGGATCAGCCCCAGCATTTT.

This clonotype turned up a few times. This chain connects TRBV6-1 to TRBJ2-6; 7 positions agree with TRBD2. Germline V CDR1 and CDR2: MNHNS, SASEGT. This CDR3 comprises 17 residues. The V gene end was trimmed by 3 bases and the J gene end by 0 bases; junction bases not matched to a gene: 5. Here the CDR3 DNA reads TGTGCCAGCAGTGAGCTAAGGGACTACTCTGGGGCCAACGTCCTGACTTTC. This encodes CASSELRDYSGANVLTF.

This clonotype has a handful of counts. The V gene is TRBV7-6, the J gene TRBJ2-3; D remains unclear. The ends were cut back, 1 base at V and 5 bases at J, with 7 bases in the middle. Germline V CDR1 and CDR2: SGHVS, FNYEAQ. There are 13 residues in the CDR3. As DNA, the CDR3 is TGTGCCAGCAGCTTAGGAAGGTTAGATACGCAGTATTTT. Translated, it gives CASSLGRLDTQYF.

The CDR3 sequence is CASSPPLRTRSYEQYV. Written as DNA, the CDR3 is TGTGCCAGCAGCCCCCCATTACGGACACGATCCTACGAGCAGTACGTC. This chain links TRBV25-1 with TRBJ2-7, with D tentatively TRBD1 (5 bases). V lost 6 bases to trimming and J lost 1 base, with 19 bases between them. Germline V gives CDR1 MGHDK, CDR2 SYGVNS. The CDR3 runs 16 residues.

This clonotype was observed at least ten times. This chain joins TRBV7-8 and TRBJ2-3; TRBD2 matches at 7 bases. The CDR3 spans 19 residues. V was clipped by 2 bases and J by 2 bases; unmatched bases: 16. The germline V gene has CDR1 SGHVS and CDR2 FQNEAQ. The CDR3 reads CASSLKRGGASSHTDTQYF. CDR3 DNA sequence: TGTGCCAGCAGCTTAAAAAGGGGAGGGGCCAGCTCACACACAGATACGCAGTATTTT. The entire variable domain, with the rest obtained from reference TRBV7-8 and TRBJ2-3, is as follows: GAGVSQSPRYKVAKRGQDVALRCDPISGHVSLFWYQQALGQGPEFLTYFQNEAQLDKSGLPSDRFFAERPEGSVSTLKIQRTQQEDSAVYLCASSLKRGGASSHTDTQYFGPGTRLTVL.

This clonotype has at least ten counts. The chain joins TRBV12-3 or TRBV12-4 to TRBJ1-5; D is undetermined. This CDR3 comprises 16 residues. V lost 5 bases, J lost 1 base, and 15 bases lay in between. CDR3 residues: CASSTGSVVSNQPQHF. In nucleotides, the CDR3 is TGTGCCAGCAGTACGGGATCGGTAGTGAGCAATCAGCCCCAGCATTTT.

This clonotype was recorded a few times. J is TRBJ2-5 and V is TRBV6-1, with unresolved D. Germline loops: CDR1 MNHNS, CDR2 SASEGT. With 5 bases removed from V and 0 bases from J, the gap between germline ends came to 16 bases. The CDR3 consists of 16 residues. The CDR3, as DNA: TGTGCCAGCAGTCTGACCGACGGATCGTACCAAGAGACCCAGTACTTC. Encoded protein: CASSLTDGSYQETQYF.

V and J are TRBV19 and TRBJ1-1, with TRBD1 identical over 7 bases. V shed 7 bases and J 5 bases; nucleotides not matched to a gene: 10. Looked up from germline, CDR1 is LNHDA and CDR2 is SQIVND (reference sequence). The CDR3 extends over 14 amino acids. The CDR3 DNA is TGTGCCAGTAATTCGGACAGGCAGTTTACTGAAGCTTTCTTT. Translated, it gives CASNSDRQFTEAFF.